A single sample is the source of the 7 T cell receptor beta chains below, sequenced in a study of identical twins. TCRdb called the 5' RACE reads again in MiXCR, with one record for every CDR3 protein. The profile covers some 790,000 distinct CDR3 sequences, with around a sixth appearing a single time and roughly 13% taken by the ten largest. Separately, the same data were catalogued under a study of T cells expressing NK-cell markers.

The sample taken for sequencing was PBMCs. These receptors all come from a woman in her late teens or twenties in good health.

This chain uses TRBV20-1 with TRBJ2-1, with D hard to call. Germline values: CDR1 DFQATT, CDR2 SNEGSKA (reference sequence). V lost 5 bases to trimming and J lost 0 bases, with 5 bases between them. The CDR3 is 12 amino acids. CDR3 region: CSAYFSYNEQFF. The CDR3, as DNA: TGCAGTGCTTACTTCTCCTACAATGAGCAGTTCTTC.

The chain joins TRBV7-8 to TRBJ2-1; 12 nucleotides agree with TRBD2. This CDR3 spans 16 amino acids. J was trimmed by 9 bases and V by 7 bases; bases with no gene match: 13. CDR1 and CDR2 from the germline V gene are SGHVS and FQNEAQ. CDR3 region: CASIPPGLAGSGEQFF. CDR3 nucleotides: TGTGCCAGCATTCCGCCCGGACTAGCGGGATCTGGTGAGCAGTTCTTC.

The chain joins TRBV6-2 or TRBV6-3 to TRBJ1-5; 7 nucleotides line up with TRBD1. Germline V gene lookup returns CDR1 MNHEY and CDR2 SVGEGT. V was pared by 8 bases and J by 1 base, with 5 bases of the junction left unmatched. The CDR3 loop spans 14 amino acids. The DNA for the CDR3 is TGTGCCAGCCGGGGACAGACAAGCAATCAGCCCCAGCATTTT. Residues: CASRGQTSNQPQHF.

The chain is built from TRBV9 and TRBJ2-3; a possible D gene is TRBD1 (5 bases). Germline CDR1 and CDR2: SGDLS and YYNGEE. The ends were cut back, 0 bases at V and 4 bases at J, with 12 bases in the middle. This CDR3 spans 15 amino acids. The CDR3 DNA reads TGTGCCAGCAGCGTAGTATCCGTAGGGGCAGATACGCAGTATTTT. Its translation: CASSVVSVGADTQYF.

This clonotype was observed a few times. V usage is TRBV20-1 and J usage is TRBJ2-1, with a possible D match to TRBD2 (7 bases). V shed 3 bases and J shed 5 bases, with 17 bases lying between them. The length of the CDR3 is 15 residues. Germline assignment: CDR1 DFQATT and CDR2 SNEGSKA (reference sequence). The CDR3 loop is CSASTGGGANNEQFF. DNA of the CDR3: TGCAGTGCTAGCACGGGGGGCGGAGCGAACAATGAGCAGTTCTTC.

The chain links TRBV15 to TRBJ1-5; weak D call: TRBD1 (5 bases). The ends were cut back, 0 bases at V and 5 bases at J, with 11 bases in the middle. The germline V gene has CDR1 LNHNV and CDR2 YYDKDF (reference sequence). The CDR3 is made up of 15 amino acids. CDR3 sequence: CATSRDQGIYQPQHF. The CDR3 region has the DNA TGTGCCACCAGCAGAGATCAGGGTATCTATCAGCCCCAGCATTTT.

The chain employs TRBV12-3 or TRBV12-4 and TRBJ1-5; D unclear. V lost 5 bases to trimming and J lost 0 bases, with 8 bases between them. The CDR3 is 14 residues long. In DNA form, the CDR3 reads TGTGCCAGCAGTCTTCACTATAGCAATCAGCCCCAGCATTTT. This encodes CASSLHYSNQPQHF.